The next 7 T cell receptor beta chains were all read from a single sample in a study of blood T cell repertoires in COVID-19. Sequencing used immunoSEQ multiplex PCR; TCRdb keeps in-frame clones, though not all of them. Among about 30,000 clones listed, around 87% were seen once. Input material: peripheral blood. Receptors originate from an older man with acute or convalescent COVID-19.

The chain has TRBV5-1 and TRBJ1-4; 7 bases are shared with TRBD1. Germline CDR1 is SGHRS and CDR2 is YFSETQ. After removal of 4 bases from V and 7 bases from J, the junction contained 10 bases not matched to a gene. CDR3 length: 15 residues. Here the CDR3 reads CASSPEGASFEKLFF. DNA for the CDR3: TGCGCCAGCAGCCCCGAGGGGGCGTCTTTTGAAAAACTGTTTTTT.

CDR3 amino acids: CASWSDYRLFF. The CDR3 DNA is TGTGCCAGCTGGAGTGACTACCGGTTGTTTTTT. The rearrangement joins TRBV7-9 to TRBJ1-4; the D is unclear. The V gene lost 8 bases and the J gene lost 15 bases, with 16 bases spanning the gap. In germline, CDR1 is SEHNR, CDR2 FQNEAQ (reference sequence). The CDR3 loop spans 11 amino acids.

This chain joins TRBV19 and TRBJ2-7; a weak D match, TRBD1 (6 bases). In germline, CDR1 is LNHDA, CDR2 SQIVND (reference sequence). This CDR3 spans 14 amino acids. The V end lost 5 bases, the J end lost 7 bases, and 18 bases lay between the germline ends. The CDR3 sequence is CASSPQGDREEQYF. CDR3 DNA sequence: TGTGCCAGTAGTCCACAGGGAGATCGGGAAGAGCAGTACTTC.

The sample holds one count of this clone. Distinct nucleotide sequences in the sample also encode this CDR3. The chain employs TRBV6-5 and TRBJ1-1, with D perhaps TRBD1 (5 bases). V lost 4 bases and J 0 bases, leaving 9 bases between the germline ends. Germline CDR1 and CDR2: MNHEY and SVGAGI. The CDR3 has 14 residues. The CDR3 region has the DNA TGTGCCAGCAGTTCACCAGGGTTGAACACTGAAGCTTTCTTT. Residues: CASSSPGLNTEAFF.

The V and J genes are TRBV6-5 and TRBJ2-7; 7 nucleotides line up with TRBD1. Unmatched junction bases numbered 8, after V lost 6 bases and J lost 3 bases. Germline V gene sequence: CDR1 MNHEY, CDR2 SVGAGI. The CDR3 extends over 14 amino acids. CDR3 amino acids: CASSPGTVDYEQYF. The CDR3 bases are TGTGCCAGCAGCCCCGGGACAGTGGACTACGAGCAGTACTTC.

V and J are TRBV25-1 and TRBJ1-6, with 9 bases fitting TRBD1. The CDR3 is 15 amino acids. CDR1 MGHDK and CDR2 SYGVNS come from the germline V gene. Trimming removed 5 bases from V and 7 bases from J; junction bases left unmatched: 6. CDR3 sequence (DNA): TGTGCCAGCAGTACCCCGGGGACAGGGAATTCACCCCTCCACTTT. Its protein is CASSTPGTGNSPLHF.

V usage is TRBV19 and J usage is TRBJ2-7, with D possibly TRBD1 on 5 matching bases. V was cut by 2 bases and J by 3 bases, with 14 bases left in between. The germline V gene encodes CDR1 LNHDA and CDR2 SQIVND (reference sequence). CDR3 length: 15 amino acids. The CDR3 protein is CASSISYGQGYEQYF. The CDR3 nucleotides are TGTGCCAGTAGTATAAGCTACGGGCAGGGCTACGAGCAGTACTTC.